This is a list of T cell receptor beta chains from one sample in a study of T-cell reconstitution after alpha-beta-depleted transplantation in children. TCRdb used MiXCR to reprocess the PCR reads, holding one entry per CDR3 protein. This sample yields hundreds of thousands of distinct CDR3 sequences, of which about an eighth are seen a single time; 0.79% belongs to the top ten. Sequenced material: PBMCs, taken before TCRalphabeta/CD19-depleted stem cell transplant. The receptors were gathered from a girl aged 2 to 9 with congenital amegakaryocytic thrombocytopenia, due to receive a stem cell transplant. CDR3s include the opening cysteine and the closing phenylalanine or tryptophan. Only some rows state a clone size, as once, few, many or a class for expanded clones.

cdr3_aa	clone_size	j_call	v_call
CASSLAGLNTIYF	-	TRBJ1-3	TRBV12-3/TRBV12-4
CASSDTPQGNSNQPQHF	few	TRBJ1-5	TRBV21-1
CASRYRDRVSGANVLSF	-	TRBJ2-6	TRBV12-3/TRBV12-4
CASSRLAGGPNYEQYF	-	TRBJ2-7	TRBV18
CASSKGLRQRDTQYF	-	TRBJ2-3	TRBV12-3/TRBV12-4
CASTYEGTQYF	-	TRBJ2-3	TRBV11-2
CAISDLAGTYNEQFF	-	TRBJ2-1	TRBV10-3
CSVVVGTGELFF	many	TRBJ2-2	TRBV29-1
CASSLAAGGNEQFF	many	TRBJ2-1	TRBV5-1
CSGDFANTGELFF	many	TRBJ2-2	TRBV20-1
CASSIFLFYEQYF	-	TRBJ2-7	TRBV19
CASSASPLTGGRGELFF	few	TRBJ1-4	TRBV9
CSARDTSGAFTDTQYF	-	TRBJ2-3	TRBV20-1
CATSEAPGGSYNEQFF	-	TRBJ2-1	TRBV15
CASSVAGVGADTQYF	few	TRBJ2-3	TRBV6-1
CASGPTDGYTF	few	TRBJ1-2	TRBV21-1
CSARGGQGRDYEQYF	many	TRBJ2-7	TRBV20-1
CASRVNSDTEAFF	-	TRBJ1-1	TRBV19
CATSDPFAGAGNIQYF	few	TRBJ2-4	TRBV24-1
CASSLRGTSGEQYF	many	TRBJ2-7	TRBV12-3/TRBV12-4
CASSPAAGGYNEQFF	-	TRBJ2-1	TRBV14
CASRVVSAGTQYF	-	TRBJ2-5	TRBV12-3/TRBV12-4
CSAVTGGLSSGNTIYF	many	TRBJ1-3	TRBV20-1
CASSVATGTHTGELFF	few	TRBJ2-2	TRBV9
CASSLAIPQGTNEQFF	-	TRBJ2-1	TRBV7-9
CSAKGSKGGGNQPQHF	-	TRBJ1-5	TRBV20-1